This T cell receptor beta chain was sequenced during a study of regulatory T cells in long-lasting Graves disease. The wider study: Antithyroid drug use was under 3 months in newly diagnosed Graves' patients.

Investigators prepared the TCR beta libraries by applying iRepertoire HTBI primers and Arm-PCR of CDR3 regions. Each CDR3 protein gets one entry after TCRdb re-called the multiplex PCR reads with MiXCR. The sample lists some 250,000 distinct CDR3 sequences, 20% to 25% occurring once. As for time point: newly diagnosed GD, antithyroid drugs for less than 3 months. PBMC RNA was the source of the TCR library. As concerns this clonotype: Its antigen is not known. A far larger clone is only one base removed, so a read error is likely.

Findings and caveats of the study: Persistent cases of Graves' showed reduced TCR diversity relative to newly diagnosed patients.

The clonotype was recovered from a female donor with Graves disease. The source material was peripheral blood mononuclear cells (PBMCs), sampled at new diagnosis, from a patient treated with antithyroid drugs.

CDR3 bases: TGCAGTGCTAGAGATGGCAGAAGGGTAGATGATGAGCAGTACTTC. Its translation: CSARDGRRVDDEQYF. The V gene is TRBV20-1, the J gene TRBJ2-3; D call uncertain. The J call is doubtful: the DNA matches TRBJ2-7 better. Germline V CDR1 and CDR2: DFQATT, SNEGSKA (reference sequence). This CDR3 has 15 residues.